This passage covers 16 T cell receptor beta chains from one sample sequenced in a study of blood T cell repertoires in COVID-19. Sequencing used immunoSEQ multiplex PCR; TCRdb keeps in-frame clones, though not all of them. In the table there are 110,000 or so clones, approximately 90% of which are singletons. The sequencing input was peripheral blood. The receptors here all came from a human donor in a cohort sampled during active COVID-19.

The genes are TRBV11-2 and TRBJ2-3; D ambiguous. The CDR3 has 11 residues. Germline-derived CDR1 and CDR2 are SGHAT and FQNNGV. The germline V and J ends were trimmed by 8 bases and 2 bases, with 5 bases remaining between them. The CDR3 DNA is TGTGCCAGCGGAGTCACAGATACGCAGTATTTT. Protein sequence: CASGVTDTQYF.

The CDR3 is CASSQETVHEQYF. The CDR3 DNA follows: TGCGCCAGCAGCCAAGAAACAGTCCACGAGCAGTACTTC. The chain employs TRBV4-3 and TRBJ2-7; D gene uncertain. The germline V gene encodes CDR1 LGHNA and CDR2 YSLEER. Trimming cost V 0 bases and J 5 bases, with 8 bases left between them. The CDR3 length is 13 residues.

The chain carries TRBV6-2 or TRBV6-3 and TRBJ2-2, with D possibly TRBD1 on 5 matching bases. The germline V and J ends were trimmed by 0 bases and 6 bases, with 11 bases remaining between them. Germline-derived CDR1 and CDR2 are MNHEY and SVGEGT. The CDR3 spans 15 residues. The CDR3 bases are TGTGCCAGCAGTTACTCCCTTAAGGGGTCCGGGGAGCTGTTTTTT. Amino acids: CASSYSLKGSGELFF.

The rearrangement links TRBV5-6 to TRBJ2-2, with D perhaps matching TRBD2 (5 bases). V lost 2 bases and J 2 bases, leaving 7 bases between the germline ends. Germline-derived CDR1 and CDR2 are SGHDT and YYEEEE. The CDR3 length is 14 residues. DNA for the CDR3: TGTGCCAGCAGCTTAGAGGGTAACACCGGGGAGCTGTTTTTT. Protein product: CASSLEGNTGELFF.

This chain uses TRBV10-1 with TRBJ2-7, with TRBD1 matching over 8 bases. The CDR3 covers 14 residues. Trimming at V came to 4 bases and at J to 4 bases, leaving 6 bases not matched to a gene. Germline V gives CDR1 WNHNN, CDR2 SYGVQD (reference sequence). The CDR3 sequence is CASSGRWTGYEQYF. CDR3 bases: TGCGCCAGCAGTGGCCGCTGGACAGGGTACGAGCAGTACTTC.

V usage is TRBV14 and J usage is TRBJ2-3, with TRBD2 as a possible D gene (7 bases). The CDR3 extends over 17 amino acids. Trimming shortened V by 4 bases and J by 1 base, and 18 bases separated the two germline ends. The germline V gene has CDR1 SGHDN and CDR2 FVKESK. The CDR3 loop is CASSPMWGGWGTDTQYF. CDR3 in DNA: TGTGCCAGCAGCCCAATGTGGGGGGGCTGGGGCACAGATACGCAGTATTTT. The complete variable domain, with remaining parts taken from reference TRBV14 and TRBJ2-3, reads EAGVTQFPSHSVIEKGQTVTLRCDPISGHDNLYWYRRVMGKEIKFLLHFVKESKQDESGMPNNRFLAERTGGTYSTLKVQPAELEDSGVYFCASSPMWGGWGTDTQYFGPGTRLTVL.

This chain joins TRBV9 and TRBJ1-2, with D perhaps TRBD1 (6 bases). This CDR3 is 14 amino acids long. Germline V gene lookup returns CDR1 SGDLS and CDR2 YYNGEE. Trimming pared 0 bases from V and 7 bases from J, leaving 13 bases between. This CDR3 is CASSVGQGMIGYTF. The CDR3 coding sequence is TGTGCCAGCAGCGTAGGGCAGGGGATGATTGGCTACACCTTC.

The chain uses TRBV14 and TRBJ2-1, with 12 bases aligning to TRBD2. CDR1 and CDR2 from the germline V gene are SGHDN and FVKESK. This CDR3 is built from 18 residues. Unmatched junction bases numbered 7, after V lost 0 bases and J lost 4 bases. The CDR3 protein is CASSQDGPGLAGYNEQFF. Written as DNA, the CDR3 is TGTGCCAGCAGCCAAGATGGCCCCGGACTAGCGGGATACAATGAGCAGTTCTTC.

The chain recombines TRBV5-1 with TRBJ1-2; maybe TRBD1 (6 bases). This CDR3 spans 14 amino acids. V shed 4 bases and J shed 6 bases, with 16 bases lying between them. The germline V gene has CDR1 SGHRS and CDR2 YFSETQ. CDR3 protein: CASSHGQTADGYTF. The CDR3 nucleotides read TGCGCCAGCAGCCATGGACAGACTGCTGATGGCTACACCTTC.

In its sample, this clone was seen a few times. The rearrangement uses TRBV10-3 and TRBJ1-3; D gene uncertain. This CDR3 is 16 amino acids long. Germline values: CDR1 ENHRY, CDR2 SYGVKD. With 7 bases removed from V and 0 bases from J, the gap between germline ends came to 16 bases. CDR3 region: CAITNGYAGSGNTIYF. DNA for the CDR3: TGTGCCATCACTAATGGGTATGCGGGCTCTGGAAACACCATATATTTT.

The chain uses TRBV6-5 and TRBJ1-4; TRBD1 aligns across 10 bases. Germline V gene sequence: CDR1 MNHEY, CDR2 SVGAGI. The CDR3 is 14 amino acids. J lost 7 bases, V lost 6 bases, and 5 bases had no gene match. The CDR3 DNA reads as TGTGCCAGCAGCGCCGGGACAGGGGTTGAAAAACTGTTTTTT. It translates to CASSAGTGVEKLFF.

In DNA, the CDR3 is TGTGCCAGCAGCTCCGGGACAGGGACTAGAAATGAAAAACTGTTTTTT. Its protein product is CASSSGTGTRNEKLFF. The genes are TRBV7-9 and TRBJ1-4, with 9 nucleotides matching TRBD1. V dropped 4 bases and J dropped 5; count of bases not matched to a gene: 8. The CDR3 has 16 amino acids. Germline CDR1 is SEHNR and CDR2 is FQNEAQ (reference sequence).

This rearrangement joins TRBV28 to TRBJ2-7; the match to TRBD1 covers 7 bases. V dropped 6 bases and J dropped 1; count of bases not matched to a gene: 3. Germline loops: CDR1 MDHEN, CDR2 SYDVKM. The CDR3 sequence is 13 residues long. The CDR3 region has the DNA TGTGCCAGCAGACTACAGGGGTCCTACGAGCAGTACTTC. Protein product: CASRLQGSYEQYF.

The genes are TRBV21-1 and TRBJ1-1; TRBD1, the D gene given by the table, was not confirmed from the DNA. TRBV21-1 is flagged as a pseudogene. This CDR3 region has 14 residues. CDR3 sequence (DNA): TGTGCCAGCAGCAACCGGGACACTTTTACGAGAGCTTTCTTT. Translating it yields CASSNRDTFTRAFF.

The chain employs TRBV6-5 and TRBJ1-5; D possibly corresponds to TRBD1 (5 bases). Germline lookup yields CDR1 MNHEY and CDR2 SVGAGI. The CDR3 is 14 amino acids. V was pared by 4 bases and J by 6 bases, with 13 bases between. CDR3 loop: CASSSGAGGQPQHF. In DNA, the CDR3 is TGTGCCAGCAGTTCCGGGGCCGGGGGTCAGCCCCAGCATTTT.

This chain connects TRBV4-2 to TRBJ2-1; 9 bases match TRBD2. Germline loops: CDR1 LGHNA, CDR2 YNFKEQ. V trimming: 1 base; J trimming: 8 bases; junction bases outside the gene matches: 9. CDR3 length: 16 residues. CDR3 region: CASSQALMASGDEQFF. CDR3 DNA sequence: TGTGCCAGCAGCCAAGCCCTTATGGCTAGCGGGGATGAGCAGTTCTTC.